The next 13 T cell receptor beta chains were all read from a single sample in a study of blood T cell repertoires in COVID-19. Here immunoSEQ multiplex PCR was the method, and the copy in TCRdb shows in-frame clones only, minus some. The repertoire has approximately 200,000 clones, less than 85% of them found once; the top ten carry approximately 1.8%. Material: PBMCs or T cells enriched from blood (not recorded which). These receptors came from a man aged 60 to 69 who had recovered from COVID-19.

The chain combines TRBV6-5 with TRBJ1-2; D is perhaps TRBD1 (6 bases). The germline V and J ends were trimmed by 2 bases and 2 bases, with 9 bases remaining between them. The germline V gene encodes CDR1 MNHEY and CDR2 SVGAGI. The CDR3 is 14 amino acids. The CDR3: CASSYDRNNYGYTF. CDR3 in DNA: TGTGCCAGCAGTTACGACAGGAACAACTATGGCTACACCTTC.

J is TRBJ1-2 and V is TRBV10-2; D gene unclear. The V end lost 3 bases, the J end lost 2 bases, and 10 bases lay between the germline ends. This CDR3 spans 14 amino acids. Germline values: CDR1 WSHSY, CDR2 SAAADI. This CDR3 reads CASSDYPENYGYTF. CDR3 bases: TGCGCCAGCAGTGATTATCCAGAAAACTATGGCTACACCTTC.

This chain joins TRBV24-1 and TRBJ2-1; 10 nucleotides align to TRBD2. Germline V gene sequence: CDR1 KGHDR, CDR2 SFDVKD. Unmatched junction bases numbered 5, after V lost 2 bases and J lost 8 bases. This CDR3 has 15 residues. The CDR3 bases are TGTGCCACCAGTGATTCTCGGACTAGCGGCGATGAGCAGTTCTTC. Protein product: CATSDSRTSGDEQFF.

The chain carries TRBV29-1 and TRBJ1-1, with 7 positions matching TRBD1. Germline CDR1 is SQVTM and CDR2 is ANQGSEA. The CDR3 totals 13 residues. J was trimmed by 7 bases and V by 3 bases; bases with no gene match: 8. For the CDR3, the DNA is TGCAGCGTTGAGGGGACAGAGAGTTTTGAAGCTTTCTTT. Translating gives CSVEGTESFEAFF.

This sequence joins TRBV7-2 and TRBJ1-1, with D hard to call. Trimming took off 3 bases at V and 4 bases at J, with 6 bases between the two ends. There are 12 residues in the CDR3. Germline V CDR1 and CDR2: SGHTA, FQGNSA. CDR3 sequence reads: CASSLGVTEAFF. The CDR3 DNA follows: TGTGCCAGCAGCTTGGGAGTCACTGAAGCTTTCTTT.

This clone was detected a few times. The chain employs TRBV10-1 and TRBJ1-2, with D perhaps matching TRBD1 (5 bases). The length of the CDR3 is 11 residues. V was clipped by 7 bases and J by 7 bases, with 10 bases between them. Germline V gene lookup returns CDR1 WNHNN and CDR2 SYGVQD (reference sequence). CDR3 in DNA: TGCGCCAGCAAACAGGACGCTGGCTACACCTTC. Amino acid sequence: CASKQDAGYTF.

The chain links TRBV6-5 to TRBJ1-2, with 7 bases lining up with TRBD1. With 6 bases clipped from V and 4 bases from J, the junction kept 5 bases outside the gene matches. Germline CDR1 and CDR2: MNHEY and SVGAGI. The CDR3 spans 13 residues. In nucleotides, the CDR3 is TGTGCCAGCAGCCAGGACAGGCGCTATGGCTACACCTTC. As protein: CASSQDRRYGYTF.

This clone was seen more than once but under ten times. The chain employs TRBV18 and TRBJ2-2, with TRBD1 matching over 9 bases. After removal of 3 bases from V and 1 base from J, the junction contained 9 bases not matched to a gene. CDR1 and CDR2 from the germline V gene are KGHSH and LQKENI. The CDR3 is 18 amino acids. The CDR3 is CASSPTYAGQGNTGELFF. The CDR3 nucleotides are TGTGCCAGCTCACCGACCTACGCGGGACAGGGGAACACCGGGGAGCTGTTTTTT. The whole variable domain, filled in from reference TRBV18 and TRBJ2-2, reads NAGVMQNPRHLVRRRGQEARLRCSPMKGHSHVYWYRQLPEEGLKFMVYLQKENIIDESGMPKERFSAEFPKEGPSILRIQQVVRGDSAAYFCASSPTYAGQGNTGELFFGEGSRLTVL.

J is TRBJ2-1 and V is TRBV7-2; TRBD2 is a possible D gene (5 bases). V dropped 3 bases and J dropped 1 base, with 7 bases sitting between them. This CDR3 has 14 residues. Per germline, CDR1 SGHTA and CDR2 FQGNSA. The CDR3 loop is CASSFRGSYNEQFF. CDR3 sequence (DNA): TGTGCCAGCAGCTTTCGGGGTTCCTACAATGAGCAGTTCTTC.

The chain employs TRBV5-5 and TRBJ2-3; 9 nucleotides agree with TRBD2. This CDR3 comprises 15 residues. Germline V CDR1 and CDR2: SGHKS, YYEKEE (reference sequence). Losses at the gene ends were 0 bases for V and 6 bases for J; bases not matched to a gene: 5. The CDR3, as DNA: TGTGCCAGCAGCTTGGGGCGGGGGGGCCAGGATACGCAGTATTTT. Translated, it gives CASSLGRGGQDTQYF.

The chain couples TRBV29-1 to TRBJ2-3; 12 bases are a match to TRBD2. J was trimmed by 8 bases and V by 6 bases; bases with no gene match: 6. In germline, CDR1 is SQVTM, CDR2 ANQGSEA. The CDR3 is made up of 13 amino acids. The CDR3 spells CSVRTSGDGTQYF. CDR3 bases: TGCAGCGTGAGGACTAGCGGGGACGGTACGCAGTATTTT.

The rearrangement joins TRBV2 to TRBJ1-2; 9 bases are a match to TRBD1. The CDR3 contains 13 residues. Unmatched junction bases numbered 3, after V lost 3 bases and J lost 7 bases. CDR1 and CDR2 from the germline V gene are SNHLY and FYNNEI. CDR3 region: CASSDTGGFGYTF. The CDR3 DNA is TGTGCCAGCAGTGACACAGGGGGCTTTGGCTACACCTTC.

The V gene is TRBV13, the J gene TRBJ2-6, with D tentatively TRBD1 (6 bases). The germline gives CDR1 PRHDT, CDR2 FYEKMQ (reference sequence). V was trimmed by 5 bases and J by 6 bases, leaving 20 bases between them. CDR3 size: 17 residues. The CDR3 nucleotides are TGTGCCAGCAGCAGACAGGTTTATCTGGGGTTGGCCAACGTCCTGACTTTC. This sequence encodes CASSRQVYLGLANVLTF.